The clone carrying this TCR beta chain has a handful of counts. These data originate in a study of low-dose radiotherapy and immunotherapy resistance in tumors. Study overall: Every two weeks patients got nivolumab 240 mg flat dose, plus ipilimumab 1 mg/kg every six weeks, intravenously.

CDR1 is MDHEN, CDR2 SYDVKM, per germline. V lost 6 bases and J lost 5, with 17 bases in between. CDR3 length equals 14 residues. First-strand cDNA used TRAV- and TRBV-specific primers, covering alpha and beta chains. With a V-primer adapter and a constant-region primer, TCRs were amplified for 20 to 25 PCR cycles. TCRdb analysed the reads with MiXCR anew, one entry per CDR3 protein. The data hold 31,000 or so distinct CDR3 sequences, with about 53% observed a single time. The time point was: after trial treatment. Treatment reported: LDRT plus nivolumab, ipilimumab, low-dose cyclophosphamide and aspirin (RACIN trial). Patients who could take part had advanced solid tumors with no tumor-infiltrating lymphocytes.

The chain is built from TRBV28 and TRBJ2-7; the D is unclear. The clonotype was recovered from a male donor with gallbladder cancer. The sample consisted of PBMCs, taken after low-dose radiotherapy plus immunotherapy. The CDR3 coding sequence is TGTGCCAGCAGCCGCCCCCGATTTCGGGACGAGCAGTACTTC. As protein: CASSRPRFRDEQYF.